The rows below give T cell receptor beta chains drawn from one sample of a study of OX40 agonist ivuxolimab in advanced cancers. Sequenced by immunoSEQ multiplex PCR; TCRdb stores in-frame clones only, minus some. In the table there are around 62,000 clones, around 93% of which are singletons. Specimen: CD4+ or CD8+ T cells sorted from blood, collected in a trial of the OX40 agonist ivuxolimab. The receptors come from an adult with an advanced solid tumor such as melanoma, head and neck, liver or kidney cancer. Each CDR3 is given with its conserved first and last residue. A D gene is named only where the DNA matches it firmly. Expanded clones are given a class, and other clones once, few, many or no size at all.

cdr3_aa cdr3_nt v_call d_call j_call clone_size
CASSRARTGSADEQFF TGTGCCAGCAGTCGAGCCCGGACAGGGTCGGCGGATGAGCAGTTCTTC TRBV27 TRBD1 TRBJ2-1 -
CASSSHRPTGGLGEKLFF TGTGCCAGCAGCTCACATAGGCCAACAGGGGGCTTAGGAGAAAAACTGTTTTTT TRBV7-9 TRBD1 TRBJ1-4 -
CASSEGGNTEAFF TGCGCCAGCAGTGAGGGAGGGAACACTGAAGCTTTCTTT TRBV10-2 - TRBJ1-1 -
CASALSSVRAFF TGTGCCAGCGCCTTGTCCAGCGTGAGGGCTTTCTTT TRBV28 - TRBJ1-1 -
CASSIRLAGVYNEQFF TGTGCCAGTAGTATACGGCTAGCGGGAGTCTACAATGAGCAGTTCTTC TRBV19 TRBD2 TRBJ2-1 -
CASSLGGGPQHF TGTGCCAGCAGCTTAGGGGGGGGGCCCCAGCATTTT TRBV7-9 - TRBJ1-5 -
CASSEAHFISSGNTIYF TGTGCCAGCAGTGAAGCCCACTTCATAAGCTCTGGAAACACCATATATTTT TRBV2 - TRBJ1-3 few
CASSDQGTETQYF TGTGCCAGCAGTGATCAGGGGACAGAGACCCAGTACTTC TRBV25-1 - TRBJ2-5 -
CASTDPTYTYEQYF TGTGCCAGCACCGACCCGACATATACCTACGAGCAGTACTTC TRBV6-1 - TRBJ2-7 -
CVSSSGQSSYNEQFF TGTGTCAGCAGCAGCGGACAGAGCTCCTACAATGAGCAGTTCTTC TRBV11-1 - TRBJ2-1 -
CASRPDVTGNEQFF TGTGCCAGCAGGCCAGACGTGACAGGGAATGAGCAGTTCTTC TRBV7-3 TRBD1 TRBJ2-1 once
CASSLAPDRGNYGYTF TGTGCCAGCAGCTTAGCTCCCGACAGGGGTAACTATGGCTACACCTTC TRBV11-2 TRBD1 TRBJ1-2 once
CSVGSSGSETQYF TGCAGCGTCGGAAGTAGCGGGAGTGAGACCCAGTACTTC TRBV29-1 TRBD2 TRBJ2-5 -
CASSGVGWTAVSGANVLTF TGCGCCAGCAGCGGAGTTGGGTGGACAGCGGTCTCTGGGGCCAACGTCCTGACTTTC TRBV5-1 - TRBJ2-6 -
CASSFSSGSANTGELFF TGCGCCAGCAGCTTCTCTAGCGGGAGCGCTAACACCGGGGAGCTGTTTTTT TRBV5-1 TRBD2 TRBJ2-2 -
CASSSRQGAYEQYF TGTGCCAGCAGTTCCAGACAGGGGGCCTACGAGCAGTACTTC TRBV6-5 TRBD1 TRBJ2-7 -
CASSLLGSAEAHGYGYTF TGTGCCAGCAGCTTGCTGGGTTCGGCAGAGGCGCACGGCTATGGCTACACCTTC TRBV5-6 - TRBJ1-2 -
CASSLRGDTFPVYEQYF TGTGCCAGCAGTTTAAGAGGCGACACCTTCCCAGTCTACGAGCAGTACTTC TRBV27 - TRBJ2-7 -
CASSSSGRASEQYF TGCGCCAGCAGTTCTAGCGGGAGGGCCTCCGAGCAGTACTTC TRBV10-2 TRBD2 TRBJ2-7 -
CASSYTYLPGQGASNEQFF TGTGCCAGCAGTTATACTTATCTTCCGGGACAGGGGGCGTCCAATGAGCAGTTCTTC TRBV28 TRBD1 TRBJ2-1 -
CASSILPGGMGNQPQHF TGTGCCAGTAGTATCCTCCCGGGGGGAATGGGCAATCAGCCCCAGCATTTT TRBV19 - TRBJ1-5 -
CASSIQTGAYEQYF TGTGCCAGTAGTATCCAAACAGGGGCCTACGAGCAGTACTTC TRBV19 TRBD1 TRBJ2-7 -
CASRDRGTAEAFF TGTGCCAGTCGTGACAGGGGGACCGCTGAAGCTTTCTTT TRBV19 TRBD1 TRBJ1-1 few
CSADRAAEQYF TGCAGTGCTGACAGGGCGGCCGAGCAGTACTTC TRBV20-1 TRBD1 TRBJ2-7 -
CASSPSTARQPQHF TGTGCCAGCAGTCCCTCGACTGCCCGCCAGCCCCAGCATTTT TRBV27 - TRBJ1-5 -
CASLSGSSYNEQFF TGTGCCAGCCTTAGCGGGAGCTCCTACAATGAGCAGTTCTTC TRBV27 TRBD2 TRBJ2-1 -
CASMFLGGSREQFF TGTGCCAGTATGTTTTTGGGCGGGAGTCGGGAGCAGTTCTTC TRBV19 TRBD2 TRBJ2-1 -
CASSQDFLAGFSSYNEQFF TGTGCCAGCAGCCAAGATTTCCTAGCGGGTTTTAGCTCCTACAATGAGCAGTTCTTC TRBV14 TRBD2 TRBJ2-1 -
CASSTSGGARETQYF TGTGCCAGTAGTACTAGCGGGGGAGCTCGGGAGACCCAGTACTTC TRBV19 TRBD2 TRBJ2-5 -
CASSQVSGGSTDTQYF TGCGCCAGCAGCCAAGTTTCCGGGGGTAGCACAGATACGCAGTATTTT TRBV4-1 - TRBJ2-3 -
CASSREGLSSWANVLTF TGTGCCAGCAGCCGCGAGGGACTGAGCTCTTGGGCCAACGTCCTGACTTTC TRBV5-5 - TRBJ2-6 -
CASSGGAGNTIYF TGTGCCAGCAGTGGCGGGGCTGGAAACACCATATATTTT TRBV2 - TRBJ1-3 -